This T cell receptor (beta chain) was identified during a study of T cells after yellow fever vaccination. Germline CDR1 is SGHTA and CDR2 is FQGNSA. The CDR3 has 15 amino acids. Deletions cut 4 bases from V and 3 bases from J, with 13 bases between. There are a few counts of this clonotype. The antigen is unknown. Whole-study findings and limits: Booster sampling recovered most clones from primary vaccination (96% CD4, around 88% CD8).

TCR cDNA was made by 5'RACE template switching, adding a universal primer site and UMIs. TCRdb analysed the 5' RACE reads with MiXCR anew, one entry per CDR3 protein. Of 400,000 or so distinct CDR3 sequences detected, more than 5.5% appear once; the ten largest clones hold over 12%. Sequenced here: PBMCs, sampled 5 days after the yellow fever booster vaccination. V and J are TRBV7-2 and TRBJ2-1, with a possible D match to TRBD1 (5 bases). The clonotype comes from a man under 40 who received the YFV17D yellow fever vaccine. The CDR3 loop is CASSSRAQGYNEQFF. CDR3 DNA: TGTGCCAGCAGCTCACGGGCGCAGGGCTACAATGAGCAGTTCTTC.